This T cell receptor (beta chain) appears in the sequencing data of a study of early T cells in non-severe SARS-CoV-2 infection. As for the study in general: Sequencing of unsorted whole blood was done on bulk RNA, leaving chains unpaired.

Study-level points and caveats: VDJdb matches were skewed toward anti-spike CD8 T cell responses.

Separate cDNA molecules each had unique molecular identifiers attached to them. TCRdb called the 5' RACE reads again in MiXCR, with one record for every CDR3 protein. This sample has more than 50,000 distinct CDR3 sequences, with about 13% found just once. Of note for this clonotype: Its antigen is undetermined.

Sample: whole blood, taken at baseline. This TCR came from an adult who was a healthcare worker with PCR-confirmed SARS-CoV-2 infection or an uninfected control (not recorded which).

The CDR3 DNA follows: TGTGCCAGCTCACCACCGCTTCAGTTACCTCAAGAGACCCAGTACTTC. Encoded protein: CASSPPLQLPQETQYF. The chain uses TRBV18 and TRBJ2-5, with unresolved D. The CDR3 spans 16 residues. Trimming took off 0 bases at V and 2 bases at J, with 13 bases between the two ends. From germline, CDR1 is KGHSH and CDR2 LQKENI.